This T cell receptor beta chain came from a study of T cell repertoires in cytomegalovirus infection (dated by TCRdb to the late 2010s). At the level of the whole study: Donor HLA type was relevant to the analysis, as public TCR beta signatures indicated carriage of CMV infection together with the matching HLA type. The paper's findings and limits, for the study overall: The ex vivo response was dominated by HLA-C-restricted CMV-specific TCR beta clonotypes, which also provided the single most frequent clonotype in two of eight donors. Cumulative frequency of public TCR beta family members discriminated carriers of CMV infection plus the relevant HLA type in this cohort and an independent 352-donor cohort.

This clonotype was recorded many times. No antigen is known for it. No base qualities exist here, and no much larger clone lies one base off it. From cysteine to phenylalanine, the CDR3 is 16 amino acids long. The CDR3 DNA has 48 bases and is translated from base 1. V was cut back by 0 bases and J by 8 bases, leaving a gap of 18 bases between them. According to the germline V gene, CDR1 reads SGHRS and CDR2 reads YFSETQ. The instrument given in TCRdb is Illumina HiSeq 1500. The public reads were reprocessed in TCRdb via fastp at Q25 and MiXCR, keeping in-frame beta chains. Rows are unified per CDR3 protein, each entry keeping the most common DNA and genes. The sample table records roughly 230,000 distinct CDR3 sequences; over 15% of these occur just once. The ten largest clones add up to around half of the sample.

Sequencing was carried out using CD8+ T cells from PBMCs. This TCR derives from a human donor in good health (CMV status not recorded). Some clones in this sample may be carry-over from other donors' samples. The rearranged chain carries TRBV5-1 and TRBJ2-4; no D gene is confidently identified. This receptor carries the CDR3 CASSLALTDPPDIQYF. The DNA is TGCGCCAGCAGCTTGGCTCTGACCGACCCGCCGGACATTCAGTACTTC.